The 22 T cell receptor beta chains below all came from one sample that was sequenced in a study of blood T cell repertoires in COVID-19. Sequencing was performed with immunoSEQ multiplex PCR; in TCRdb, only in-frame clones are kept and a portion is missing. This table has about 180,000 clones, 70% to 90% appearing once. The sample was peripheral blood. The receptors come from a man aged 65 to 79 with active or convalescent COVID-19.

The J gene is TRBJ2-7, the V gene TRBV2; perhaps TRBD2 as D (6 bases). Germline CDR1 SNHLY, CDR2 FYNNEI. V was clipped by 11 bases and J by 1 base, with 9 bases between them. This CDR3 is 11 amino acids long. This chain's CDR3 is CAGGNSYEQYF. CDR3 nucleotides: TGTGCCGGAGGGAATTCCTACGAGCAGTACTTC.

The V gene is TRBV6-5, the J gene TRBJ2-7; 9 nucleotides agree with TRBD2. Per the germline V gene, CDR1 is MNHEY and CDR2 is SVGAGI. The CDR3 is 16 amino acids. Trimming cost V 0 bases and J 0 bases; bases outside gene matches: 3. CDR3 in DNA: TGTGCCAGCAGTTACTCGAGTAGCGGGAGCTCCTACGAGCAGTACTTC. Its protein product is CASSYSSSGSSYEQYF.

The genes are TRBV25-1 and TRBJ1-1; TRBD1 aligns across 8 bases. Germline V CDR1 and CDR2: MGHDK, SYGVNS. The length of the CDR3 is 17 residues. V shed 4 bases, J shed 0 bases, and the junction held 10 bases outside the gene matches. CDR3 bases: TGTGCCAGCAGTGCTTGGACAGGGCTTCGTATGAACACTGAAGCTTTCTTT. It encodes CASSAWTGLRMNTEAFF.

Written as DNA, the CDR3 is TGTGCCAGTGTGGGGGACAGGGTGAGAGATTCACCCCTCCACTTT. Translation gives CASVGDRVRDSPLHF. This sequence joins TRBV19 and TRBJ1-6; 9 positions agree with TRBD1. The V and J ends lost 8 bases and 8 bases, in that order; junction bases with no gene match: 10. The CDR3 contains 15 residues. CDR1 and CDR2 (germline): LNHDA, SQIVND (reference sequence).

The chain joins TRBV4-3 to TRBJ2-6, with D perhaps matching TRBD1 (5 bases). V was shortened by 0 bases and J by 0 bases, with 9 bases between the two germline ends. CDR3 length: 17 residues. Germline CDR1 is LGHNA and CDR2 is YSLEER. For the CDR3, the DNA is TGCGCCAGCAGCCAAGACCAGGGAACCTCTGGGGCCAACGTCCTGACTTTC. Its protein is CASSQDQGTSGANVLTF.

This chain uses TRBV12-3 or TRBV12-4 with TRBJ2-7; the match to TRBD1 covers 7 bases. J gave up 2 bases and V 6 bases, and 4 bases lay outside the gene matches. The CDR3 totals 13 residues. This chain's CDR3 is CASSEGGTYEQYF. As DNA, the CDR3 is TGTGCCAGCAGCGAAGGGGGCACCTACGAGCAGTACTTC.

This clone was detected once. This chain uses TRBV5-4 with TRBJ2-1; TRBD1 might be the D (6 bases). The V gene's germline CDR1 is SGHNT and CDR2 YYREEE (reference sequence). The length of the CDR3 is 13 residues. Trimming stripped 0 bases from V and 7 bases from J, with 8 bases between. CDR3 amino acids: CASSLGQENEQFF. CDR3 nucleotide sequence: TGTGCCAGCAGCTTGGGACAGGAGAATGAGCAGTTCTTC. Full variable domain (rest looked up from reference TRBV5-4 and TRBJ2-1): ETGVTQSPTHLIKTRGQQVTLRCSSQSGHNTVSWYQQALGQGPQFIFQYYREEENGRGNFPPRFSGLQFPNYSSELNVNALELDDSALYLCASSLGQENEQFFGPGTRLTVL.

This chain joins TRBV19 and TRBJ1-1, with D unclear. This CDR3 is 16 amino acids long. Trimming left V 7 bases short and J 4 bases short, with 22 bases between. Germline V lookup: CDR1 LNHDA, CDR2 SQIVND (reference sequence). The CDR3 region is CASTPSAGRSFTEAFF. The CDR3 DNA follows: TGTGCCAGTACCCCATCGGCGGGCAGGAGTTTCACTGAAGCTTTCTTT.

The V gene is TRBV6-5, the J gene TRBJ1-4; 9 positions match TRBD1. The CDR3 is 15 residues long. Germline-derived CDR1 and CDR2 are MNHEY and SVGAGI. V dropped 5 bases and J dropped 8; count of bases not matched to a gene: 9. The CDR3 protein is CASSRPGQGREKLFF. The CDR3 DNA is TGTGCCAGCAGTCGACCGGGACAGGGAAGGGAAAAACTGTTTTTT.

The chain is built from TRBV7-2 and TRBJ2-7, with TRBD2 as a possible D gene (5 bases). Trimming removed 0 bases at V and 4 bases at J, with 10 bases between. The CDR3 length is 14 residues. Germline V gene sequence: CDR1 SGHTA, CDR2 FQGNSA. DNA for the CDR3: TGTGCCAGCAGCTTAGCGGAGGACCGTTACGAGCAGTACTTC. It codes for CASSLAEDRYEQYF.

The chain couples TRBV7-2 to TRBJ1-1; D is possibly TRBD1 (5 bases). Trimming pared 6 bases from V and 0 bases from J, leaving 20 bases between. The CDR3 is made up of 17 amino acids. Germline V gives CDR1 SGHTA, CDR2 FQGNSA. CDR3 loop: CASRVKGPGVMNTEAFF. The CDR3 nucleotides read TGTGCCAGCAGAGTTAAGGGGCCAGGCGTCATGAACACTGAAGCTTTCTTT.

This chain joins TRBV20-1 and TRBJ1-1; D unclear. The CDR3 runs 13 residues. Trimming took 3 bases from V and 0 from J, leaving 8 bases between them. Per germline, CDR1 DFQATT and CDR2 SNEGSKA (reference sequence). CDR3 nucleotides: TGCAGTGCTAGTTTAACTCTGAACACTGAAGCTTTCTTT. As protein: CSASLTLNTEAFF.

The chain combines TRBV15 with TRBJ2-7; the match to TRBD1 covers 10 bases. The CDR3 contains 17 residues. V dropped 0 bases and J dropped 6; count of bases not matched to a gene: 11. From germline, CDR1 is LNHNV and CDR2 YYDKDF (reference sequence). In nucleotides, the CDR3 is TGTGCCACCAGCAGAGATTATCCCCCAGGACAGGGGGGCGAGCAGTACTTC. It is translated as CATSRDYPPGQGGEQYF. Full variable domain (remainder filled in from reference TRBV15 and TRBJ2-7): DAMVIQNPRYQVTQFGKPVTLSCSQTLNHNVMYWYQQKSSQAPKLLFHYYDKDFNNEADTPDNFQSRRPNTSFCFLDIRSPGLGDTAMYLCATSRDYPPGQGGEQYFGPGTRLTVT.

The CDR3, as DNA: TGTGCCAGCAGCTTAGAGGGGCGACTTAGGGGGCGTGGTGGCTACACCTTC. Encoded protein: CASSLEGRLRGRGGYTF. J is TRBJ1-2 and V is TRBV7-2; 7 bases align to TRBD1. V lost 1 base and J lost 7; bases outside the gene matches: 15. This CDR3 is built from 17 residues. Germline CDR1 is SGHTA and CDR2 is FQGNSA.

The gene calls are TRBV18 and TRBJ1-3, with D possibly TRBD1 on 5 matching bases. In germline, CDR1 is KGHSH, CDR2 LQKENI. V dropped 6 bases and J dropped 0 bases, with 15 bases sitting between them. This CDR3 has 16 amino acids. The CDR3 loop is CASSDFRDSSGNTIYF. The CDR3, as DNA: TGTGCCAGCTCGGACTTCAGGGACTCCTCTGGAAACACCATATATTTT.

The chain links TRBV27 to TRBJ1-5; the D gene is possibly TRBD1 (6 bases). Germline V gene sequence: CDR1 MNHEY, CDR2 SMNVEV (reference sequence). The length of the CDR3 is 15 residues. Between the trimmed V and J ends, which lost 6 bases and 3 bases, there was a span of 15 bases. CDR3: CASSFKGDNNQPQHF. The CDR3 region has the DNA TGTGCCAGCAGCTTTAAGGGGGACAACAATCAGCCCCAGCATTTT.

A few counts support this clone. The V gene is TRBV5-1, the J gene TRBJ1-5; D gene uncertain. CDR1 SGHRS and CDR2 YFSETQ come from the germline V gene. Trimming cost V 0 bases and J 3 bases, with 10 bases left between them. The CDR3 spans 15 residues. CDR3 sequence (DNA): TGCGCCAGCAGCTTGGCGGACTTAGTCAATCAGCCCCAGCATTTT. Protein: CASSLADLVNQPQHF. The full variable domain, completed using reference TRBV5-1 and TRBJ1-5, is KAGVTQTPRYLIKTRGQQVTLSCSPISGHRSVSWYQQTPGQGLQFLFEYFSETQRNKGNFPGRFSGRQFSNSRSEMNVSTLELGDSALYLCASSLADLVNQPQHFGDGTRLSIL.

In nucleotides, the CDR3 is TGTGCCAGCAGTCGGGACAGGGGAGAATATGGCTACACCTTC. It yields the protein CASSRDRGEYGYTF. The V call is TRBV2, the J call TRBJ1-2; 10 bases fit TRBD1. The trim removed 5 bases at V and 5 bases at J, leaving 5 bases unmatched. This CDR3 comprises 14 residues. Germline CDR1 reads SNHLY; CDR2 reads FYNNEI.

The rearrangement links TRBV6-5 to TRBJ1-1, with D unresolved. Trimming removed 0 bases from V and 5 bases from J, with 13 bases in between. CDR1 MNHEY and CDR2 SVGAGI come from the germline V gene. The CDR3 is made up of 15 amino acids. In DNA form, the CDR3 reads TGTGCCAGCAGTTACTCTTCCTCCCAGGTTACTGAAGCTTTCTTT. Translation gives CASSYSSSQVTEAFF.

The chain employs TRBV30 and TRBJ1-1; weak D call: TRBD1 (5 bases). The CDR3 spans 13 residues. The V end lost 3 bases, the J end lost 5 bases, and 13 bases lay between the germline ends. CDR1 is GTSNPN, CDR2 SVGIG, per germline (reference sequence). CDR3 sequence: CAWSREGYTEAFF. The CDR3 region has the DNA TGTGCCTGGAGCAGGGAGGGGTATACTGAAGCTTTCTTT.

This clone was recorded once. The genes are TRBV5-1 and TRBJ2-7, with TRBD1 matching over 7 bases. The germline V gene has CDR1 SGHRS and CDR2 YFSETQ. The CDR3 consists of 13 residues. The junction had 2 bases not matched to a gene; V was cut back by 3 bases and J by 2 bases. CDR3 amino acids: CASSSGQTYEQYF. CDR3 nucleotides: TGCGCCAGCAGCTCGGGACAGACCTACGAGCAGTACTTC.

The chain employs TRBV6-5 and TRBJ2-5; possibly TRBD2 for D (6 bases). Germline CDR1 is MNHEY and CDR2 is SVGAGI. The CDR3 sequence is 15 residues long. V shed 4 bases and J shed 1 base, with 13 bases lying between them. CDR3: CASSFRDSAQETQYF. The CDR3 DNA reads as TGTGCCAGCAGTTTCCGGGACTCCGCCCAAGAGACCCAGTACTTC.